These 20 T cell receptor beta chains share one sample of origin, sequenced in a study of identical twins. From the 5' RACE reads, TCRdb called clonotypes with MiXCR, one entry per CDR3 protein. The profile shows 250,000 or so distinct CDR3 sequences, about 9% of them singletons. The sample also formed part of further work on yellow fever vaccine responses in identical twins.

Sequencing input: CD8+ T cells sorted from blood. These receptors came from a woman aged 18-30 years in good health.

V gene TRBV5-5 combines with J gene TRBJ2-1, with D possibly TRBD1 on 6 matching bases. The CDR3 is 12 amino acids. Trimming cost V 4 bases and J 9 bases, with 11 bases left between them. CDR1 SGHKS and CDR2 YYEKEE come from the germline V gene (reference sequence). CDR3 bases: TGTGCCAGCAGCCCAGGGACAAGTGAGCAGTTCTTC. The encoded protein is CASSPGTSEQFF.

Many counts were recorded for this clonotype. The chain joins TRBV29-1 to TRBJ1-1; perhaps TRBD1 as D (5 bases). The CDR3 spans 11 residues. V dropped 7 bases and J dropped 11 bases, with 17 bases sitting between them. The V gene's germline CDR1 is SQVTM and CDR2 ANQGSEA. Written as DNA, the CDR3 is TGCAGCGGTCTATGGGGGGATTCGGCTTTCTTT. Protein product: CSGLWGDSAFF. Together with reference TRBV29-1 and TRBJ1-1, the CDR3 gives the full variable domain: SAVISQKPSRDICQRGTSLTIQCQVDSQVTMMFWYRQQPGQSLTLIATANQGSEATYESGFVIDKFPISRPNLTFSTLTVSNMSPEDSSIYLCSGLWGDSAFFGQGTRLTVV.

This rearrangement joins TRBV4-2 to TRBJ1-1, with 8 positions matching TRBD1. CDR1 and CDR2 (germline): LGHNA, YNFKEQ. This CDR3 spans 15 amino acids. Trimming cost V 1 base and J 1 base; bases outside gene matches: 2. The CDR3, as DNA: TGTGCCAGCAGCCAAGGACAGGGGACGAACACTGAAGCTTTCTTT. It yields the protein CASSQGQGTNTEAFF.

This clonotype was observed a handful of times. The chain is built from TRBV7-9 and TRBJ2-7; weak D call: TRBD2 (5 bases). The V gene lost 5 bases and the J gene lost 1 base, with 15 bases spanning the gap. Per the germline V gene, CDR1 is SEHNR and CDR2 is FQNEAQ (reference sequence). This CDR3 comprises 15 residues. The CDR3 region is CASSPGGLLSYEQYF. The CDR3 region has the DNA TGTGCCAGCAGCCCCGGAGGTCTCTTATCCTACGAGCAGTACTTC.

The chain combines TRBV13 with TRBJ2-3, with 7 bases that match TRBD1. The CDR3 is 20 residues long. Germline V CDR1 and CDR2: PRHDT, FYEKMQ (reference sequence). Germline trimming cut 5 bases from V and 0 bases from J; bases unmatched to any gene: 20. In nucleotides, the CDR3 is TGTGCCAGCAGCGTCGTCCTTCTCCCGGGACAGAGATTGAGCACAGATACGCAGTATTTT. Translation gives CASSVVLLPGQRLSTDTQYF.

CDR3 in amino acids: CASSPFSGLTSGLGLFF. Written as DNA, the CDR3 is TGTGCCAGCAGCCCCTTTTCCGGGTTGACTAGTGGTCTAGGGCTGTTTTTT. This sequence joins TRBV9 and TRBJ2-2, with D tentatively TRBD2 (6 bases). Germline V gene sequence: CDR1 SGDLS, CDR2 YYNGEE. The V end was cut by 4 bases, the J end by 13 bases, with 29 bases between. The CDR3 covers 17 residues.

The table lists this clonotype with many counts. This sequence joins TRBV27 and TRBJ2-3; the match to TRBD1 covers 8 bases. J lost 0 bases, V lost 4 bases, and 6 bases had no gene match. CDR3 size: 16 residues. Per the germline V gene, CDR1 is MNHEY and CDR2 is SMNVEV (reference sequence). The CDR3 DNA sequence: TGTGCCAGCAGTTCAGGGACAGGCTCTAGCACAGATACGCAGTATTTT. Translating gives CASSSGTGSSTDTQYF.

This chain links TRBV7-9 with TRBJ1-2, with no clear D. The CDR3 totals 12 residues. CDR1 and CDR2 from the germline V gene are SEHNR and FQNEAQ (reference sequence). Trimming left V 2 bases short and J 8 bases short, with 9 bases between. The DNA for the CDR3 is TGTGCCAGCAGCTTACCGGAACGCGGCTACACCTTC. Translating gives CASSLPERGYTF.

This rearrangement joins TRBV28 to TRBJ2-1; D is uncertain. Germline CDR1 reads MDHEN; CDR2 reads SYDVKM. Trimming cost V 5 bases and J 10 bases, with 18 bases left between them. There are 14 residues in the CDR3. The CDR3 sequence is CASSPYITMAEQFF. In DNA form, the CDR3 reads TGTGCCAGCAGTCCCTACATAACCATGGCAGAGCAGTTCTTC.

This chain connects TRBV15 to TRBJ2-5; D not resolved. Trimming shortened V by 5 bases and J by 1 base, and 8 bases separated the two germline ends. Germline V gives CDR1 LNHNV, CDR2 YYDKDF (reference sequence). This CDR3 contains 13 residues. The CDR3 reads CATSSVLQETQYF. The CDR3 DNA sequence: TGTGCCACCAGCTCGGTTCTCCAAGAGACCCAGTACTTC.

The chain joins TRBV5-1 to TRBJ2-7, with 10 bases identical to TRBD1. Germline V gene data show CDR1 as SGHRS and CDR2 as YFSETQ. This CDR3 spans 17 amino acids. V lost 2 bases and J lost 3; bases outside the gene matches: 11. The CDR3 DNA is TGCGCCAGCAGCTTAAATACCGGGACAGGGGTCGTCTACGAGCAGTACTTC. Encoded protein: CASSLNTGTGVVYEQYF. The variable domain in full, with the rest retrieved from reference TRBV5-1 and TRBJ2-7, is KAGVTQTPRYLIKTRGQQVTLSCSPISGHRSVSWYQQTPGQGLQFLFEYFSETQRNKGNFPGRFSGRQFSNSRSEMNVSTLELGDSALYLCASSLNTGTGVVYEQYFGPGTRLTVT.

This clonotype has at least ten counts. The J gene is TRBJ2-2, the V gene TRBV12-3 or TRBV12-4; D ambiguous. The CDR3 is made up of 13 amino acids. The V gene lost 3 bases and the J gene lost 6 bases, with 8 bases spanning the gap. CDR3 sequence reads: CASSFPRAGELFF. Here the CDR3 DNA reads TGTGCCAGCAGTTTTCCTAGGGCCGGGGAGCTGTTTTTT.

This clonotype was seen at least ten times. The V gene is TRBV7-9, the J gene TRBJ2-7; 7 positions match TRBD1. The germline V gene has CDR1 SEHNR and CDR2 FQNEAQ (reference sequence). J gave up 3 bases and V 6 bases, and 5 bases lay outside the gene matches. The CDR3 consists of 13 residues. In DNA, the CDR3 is TGTGCCAGCAGACGGGGACAGAACTACGAGCAGTACTTC. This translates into CASRRGQNYEQYF. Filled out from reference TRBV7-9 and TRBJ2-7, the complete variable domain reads DTGVSQNPRHKITKRGQNVTFRCDPISEHNRLYWYRQTLGQGPEFLTYFQNEAQLEKSRLLSDRFSAERPKGSFSTLEIQRTEQGDSAMYLCASRRGQNYEQYFGPGTRLTVT.

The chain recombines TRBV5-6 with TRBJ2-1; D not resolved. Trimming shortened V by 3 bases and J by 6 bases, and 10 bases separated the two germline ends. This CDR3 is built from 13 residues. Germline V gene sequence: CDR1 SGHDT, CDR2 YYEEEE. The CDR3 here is CASSSGGRNEQFF. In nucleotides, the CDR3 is TGTGCCAGCAGCTCCGGTGGGCGCAATGAGCAGTTCTTC.

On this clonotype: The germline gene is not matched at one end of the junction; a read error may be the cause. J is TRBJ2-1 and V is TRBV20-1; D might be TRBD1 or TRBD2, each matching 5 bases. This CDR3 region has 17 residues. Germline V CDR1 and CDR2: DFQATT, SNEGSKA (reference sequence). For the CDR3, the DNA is TGCTGTGCCCGGGGCCTTTTTGGCGGAGCACCTACAAATGAGCAGTTCTTC. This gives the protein CCARGLFGGAPTNEQFF.

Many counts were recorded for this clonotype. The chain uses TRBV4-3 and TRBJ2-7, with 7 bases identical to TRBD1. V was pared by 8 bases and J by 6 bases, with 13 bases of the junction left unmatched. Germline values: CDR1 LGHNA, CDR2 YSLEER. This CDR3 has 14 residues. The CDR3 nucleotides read TGCGCCAGCCAGCCTGGGACAGACCCTACCGAGCAGTACTTC. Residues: CASQPGTDPTEQYF.

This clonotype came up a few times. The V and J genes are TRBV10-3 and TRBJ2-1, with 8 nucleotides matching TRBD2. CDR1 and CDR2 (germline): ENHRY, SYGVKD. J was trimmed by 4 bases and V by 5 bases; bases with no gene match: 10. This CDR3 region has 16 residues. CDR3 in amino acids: CAISSSSGRGYNEQFF. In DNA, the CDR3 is TGTGCCATCAGTTCCTCATCCGGGAGGGGTTACAATGAGCAGTTCTTC.

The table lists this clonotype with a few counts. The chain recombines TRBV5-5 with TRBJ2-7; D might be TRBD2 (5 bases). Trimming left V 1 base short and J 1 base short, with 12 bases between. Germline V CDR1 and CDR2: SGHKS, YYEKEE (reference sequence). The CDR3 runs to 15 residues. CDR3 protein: CASSLIWTGSYEQYF. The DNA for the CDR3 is TGTGCCAGCAGCTTGATCTGGACGGGATCCTACGAGCAGTACTTC.

The CDR3: CASSSLAGMAQYF. CDR3 DNA sequence: TGTGCCAGCAGTTCTCTAGCGGGGATGGCGCAGTATTTT. The chain links TRBV6-2 or TRBV6-3 to TRBJ2-3, with TRBD2 identical over 9 bases. The CDR3 runs to 13 residues. Germline CDR1 and CDR2: MNHEY and SVGEGT. V lost 4 bases and J lost 10; bases outside the gene matches: 6.

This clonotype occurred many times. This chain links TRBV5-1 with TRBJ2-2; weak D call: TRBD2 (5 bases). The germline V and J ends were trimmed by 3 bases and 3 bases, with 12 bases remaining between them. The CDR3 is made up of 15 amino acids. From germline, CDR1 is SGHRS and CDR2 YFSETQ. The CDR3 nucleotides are TGCGCCAGCAGCTATTACCAGGAGGACACCGGGGAGCTGTTTTTT. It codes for CASSYYQEDTGELFF.